These 23 T cell receptor beta chains were sequenced from one sample in a study of blood T cell repertoires in COVID-19. The method was immunoSEQ multiplex PCR; TCRdb's version includes in-frame clones alone and lacks a portion of them. The sample has over 90,000 clones, about 89% seen once. Sequencing input: peripheral blood. Receptor source: a woman in her sixties or seventies with acute or convalescent COVID-19.

This chain joins TRBV5-1 and TRBJ2-5, with 10 bases fitting TRBD1. This CDR3 region has 15 residues. V was pared by 4 bases and J by 5 bases, with 8 bases of the junction left unmatched. CDR1 SGHRS and CDR2 YFSETQ come from the germline V gene. The CDR3: CASSAFPGQGETQYF. Written as DNA, the CDR3 is TGCGCCAGCAGCGCTTTTCCGGGACAGGGGGAGACCCAGTACTTC.

V and J are TRBV6-2 or TRBV6-3 and TRBJ2-7; weak D call: TRBD1 (6 bases). Trimming stripped 2 bases from V and 3 bases from J, with 14 bases between. Germline lookup yields CDR1 MNHEY and CDR2 SVGEGT. The CDR3 is 15 residues long. The CDR3 region is CASSYRSGQLYEQYF. As DNA, the CDR3 is TGTGCCAGCAGTTACCGATCAGGACAGCTCTACGAGCAGTACTTC.

The genes are TRBV24-1 and TRBJ1-2; D is unresolved. This CDR3 spans 14 amino acids. V gave up 0 bases and J gave up 5 bases, with 9 bases separating them. Germline CDR1 and CDR2: KGHDR and SFDVKD. The CDR3 sequence is CATSDLGREYGYTF. For the CDR3, the DNA is TGTGCCACCAGTGATTTGGGGCGCGAATATGGCTACACCTTC.

As for this clone: Other DNA sequences from this sample encode an identical CDR3 as well. The rearrangement joins TRBV3-1 (or the pseudogene TRBV3-2) to TRBJ1-4; 9 bases are shared with TRBD1. Losses at the gene ends were 4 bases for V and 8 bases for J; bases not matched to a gene: 11. Germline V gene sequence: CDR1 LGHDT, CDR2 YNNKEL (reference sequence). The CDR3 runs to 16 residues. CDR3 sequence (DNA): TGTGCCAGCAGCCGCACTCCGGGACAGGGTGTGGAAAAACTGTTTTTT. Residues: CASSRTPGQGVEKLFF.

This chain links TRBV5-1 with TRBJ2-3, with 7 bases identical to TRBD1. The CDR3 loop spans 16 amino acids. Germline CDR1 and CDR2: SGHRS and YFSETQ. V shed 5 bases, J shed 0 bases, and the junction held 9 bases outside the gene matches. CDR3 sequence (DNA): TGCGCCAGCAGACAGGGACAGAAACTAAGCACAGATACGCAGTATTTT. It is translated as CASRQGQKLSTDTQYF.

This rearrangement joins TRBV5-5 to TRBJ1-5; possibly TRBD1 for D (6 bases). Trimming took off 2 bases at V and 9 bases at J, with 18 bases between the two ends. CDR1 and CDR2 (germline): SGHKS, YYEKEE (reference sequence). This CDR3 is built from 15 residues. As DNA, the CDR3 is TGTGCCAGCAGCTTCGACGGGACACCGAAATTGCCCCAGCATTTT. The encoded protein is CASSFDGTPKLPQHF.

The chain joins TRBV7-2 to TRBJ2-3; 9 bases agree with TRBD2. The V gene's germline CDR1 is SGHTA and CDR2 FQGNSA. This CDR3 has 16 amino acids. V shed 1 base and J 2 bases; nucleotides not matched to a gene: 4. CDR3 sequence: CASSLVGGGATDTQYF. The CDR3 DNA sequence: TGTGCCAGCAGCTTAGTGGGCGGGGGGGCCACAGATACGCAGTATTTT.

V is TRBV10-1 and J is TRBJ2-2, with D possibly being TRBD1 (5 bases). This CDR3 spans 14 amino acids. The germline V and J ends were trimmed by 9 bases and 1 base, with 12 bases remaining between them. CDR1 is WNHNN, CDR2 SYGVQD, per germline (reference sequence). The CDR3 DNA reads TGCGCCAGTAGATTACAGGAGAACACCGGGGAGCTGTTTTTT. It encodes CASRLQENTGELFF.

This chain uses TRBV6-5 with TRBJ1-6; possible D gene TRBD1, 6 bases. CDR1 is MNHEY, CDR2 SVGAGI, per germline. CDR3 length equals 15 residues. Between the trimmed V and J ends, which lost 6 bases and 5 bases, there was a span of 14 bases. CDR3 region: CASSRDRSDNSPLHF. In DNA, the CDR3 is TGTGCCAGCAGCCGAGACAGGTCTGATAATTCACCCCTCCACTTT.

This clone was seen once. The chain links TRBV5-5 to TRBJ1-6; maybe TRBD1 (6 bases). Per germline, CDR1 SGHKS and CDR2 YYEKEE (reference sequence). V was trimmed by 0 bases and J by 4 bases, leaving 14 bases between them. The CDR3 is 17 amino acids. DNA of the CDR3: TGTGCCAGCAGCTTGGATTTCCCGGGACAATATAATTCACCCCTCCACTTT. Amino acids: CASSLDFPGQYNSPLHF.

This chain links TRBV5-1 with TRBJ1-1; 7 bases are shared with TRBD1. The germline gives CDR1 SGHRS, CDR2 YFSETQ. The CDR3 consists of 14 residues. J lost 1 base, V lost 4 bases, and 4 bases had no gene match. CDR3 loop: CASSRGQPNTEAFF. The CDR3 DNA sequence: TGCGCCAGCAGCCGGGGACAGCCGAACACTGAAGCTTTCTTT.

In its sample, this clone was seen a few times. The V and J genes are TRBV7-9 and TRBJ1-3; D unclear. The CDR3 has 13 residues. The germline gives CDR1 SEHNR, CDR2 FQNEAQ (reference sequence). V lost 6 bases and J lost 4, with 10 bases in between. The CDR3 DNA is TGTGCCAGCAGGGGCAGGCAAGGAAACACCATATATTTT. This codes for CASRGRQGNTIYF. The full variable domain, completed using reference TRBV7-9 and TRBJ1-3, is DTGVSQNPRHKITKRGQNVTFRCDPISEHNRLYWYRQTLGQGPEFLTYFQNEAQLEKSRLLSDRFSAERPKGSFSTLEIQRTEQGDSAMYLCASRGRQGNTIYFGEGSWLTVV.

The chain employs TRBV7-2 and TRBJ2-3, with a possible D match to TRBD2 (5 bases). The CDR3 runs 15 residues. V was clipped by 2 bases and J by 2 bases, with 11 bases between them. Germline CDR1 reads SGHTA; CDR2 reads FQGNSA. The CDR3 loop is CASSLSAAVTDTQYF. The CDR3 DNA reads as TGTGCCAGCAGCTTATCGGCAGCGGTCACAGATACGCAGTATTTT.

This clone was detected only a few times. The J gene is TRBJ1-1, the V gene TRBV28; 7 bases line up with TRBD1. The V segment lost 4 bases and the J segment 8 bases; nucleotides outside the gene matches: 7. From germline, CDR1 is MDHEN and CDR2 SYDVKM. The CDR3 runs 13 residues. The CDR3 DNA is TGTGCCAGCAGTTCGACAGGGTCCAAAGAAGCTTTCTTT. Translating it yields CASSSTGSKEAFF.

This clone was recorded only once. The DNA of the CDR3 is TGCAGCGATCGAGTCTTGACTGATGGTGGCAATCAGCCCCAGCATTTT. Its translation: CSDRVLTDGGNQPQHF. The V and J genes are TRBV29-1 and TRBJ1-5, with unresolved D. This CDR3 is 16 amino acids long. Trimming removed 7 bases from V and 2 bases from J, with 21 bases in between. Germline V gene lookup returns CDR1 SQVTM and CDR2 ANQGSEA.

The DNA for the CDR3 is TGTGCCAGCAGTCGGCCCGGGGACGAGCAGTACTTC. Its protein product is CASSRPGDEQYF. The chain combines TRBV27 with TRBJ2-7; a weak D match, TRBD2 (5 bases). Germline CDR1 is MNHEY and CDR2 is SMNVEV (reference sequence). This CDR3 has 12 amino acids. Trimming took 5 bases from V and 5 from J, leaving 10 bases between them.

This chain joins TRBV3-1 (or the pseudogene TRBV3-2) and TRBJ1-5; maybe TRBD1 (5 bases). Deletions cut 0 bases from V and 2 bases from J, with 8 bases between. The CDR3 totals 15 residues. Germline-derived CDR1 and CDR2 are LGHDT and YNNKEL (reference sequence). CDR3 sequence reads: CASSQDSGGNQPQHF. The CDR3 bases are TGTGCCAGCAGCCAAGACTCGGGGGGCAATCAGCCCCAGCATTTT.

The V gene is TRBV11-2, the J gene TRBJ2-1; TRBD1 matches at 7 bases. The V gene's germline CDR1 is SGHAT and CDR2 FQNNGV. Losses at the gene ends were 2 bases for V and 6 bases for J; bases not matched to a gene: 16. This CDR3 contains 18 residues. Written as DNA, the CDR3 is TGTGCCAGCAGCTTACGAAACTCGGACAGGCAAAGAGGCAATGAGCAGTTCTTC. Amino acids: CASSLRNSDRQRGNEQFF.

The chain recombines TRBV19 with TRBJ1-3, with 8 bases aligning to TRBD1. The CDR3 spans 15 residues. CDR1 and CDR2 (germline): LNHDA, SQIVND (reference sequence). Trimming cost V 9 bases and J 1 base; bases outside gene matches: 8. The CDR3 nucleotides read TGTGCCAGCAGACTCCAGGGGGCATCTGGAAACACCATATATTTT. Translated, it gives CASRLQGASGNTIYF. The full variable domain, in which reference TRBV19 and TRBJ1-3 provide the parts outside the CDR3, is DGGITQSPKYLFRKEGQNVTLSCEQNLNHDAMYWYRQDPGQGLRLIYYSQIVNDFQKGDIAEGYSVSREKKESFPLTVTSAQKNPTAFYLCASRLQGASGNTIYFGEGSWLTVV.

The V and J genes are TRBV5-4 and TRBJ2-7, with no clear D. V shed 0 bases and J shed 2 bases, with 6 bases lying between them. The CDR3 spans 13 residues. CDR1 and CDR2 from the germline V gene are SGHNT and YYREEE (reference sequence). The CDR3, as DNA: TGTGCCAGCAGCTTGGATCAGACCTACGAGCAGTACGTC. Translating it yields CASSLDQTYEQYV.

This chain connects TRBV25-1 to TRBJ1-1; 8 bases map to TRBD1. Germline-derived CDR1 and CDR2 are MGHDK and SYGVNS. This CDR3 contains 15 residues. The V segment lost 4 bases and the J segment 7 bases; nucleotides outside the gene matches: 11. This CDR3 is CASSGPGQVKSEAFF. CDR3 DNA: TGTGCCAGCAGTGGTCCGGGACAGGTAAAGAGTGAAGCTTTCTTT.

This clone was found once. V gene TRBV6-5 combines with J gene TRBJ2-6; D call uncertain. Looked up from germline, CDR1 is MNHEY and CDR2 is SVGAGI. The CDR3 totals 15 residues. Deletions cut 7 bases from V and 0 bases from J, with 10 bases between. The CDR3 loop is CASTNGGSGANVLTF. CDR3 nucleotides: TGTGCCAGCACTAATGGTGGCTCTGGGGCCAACGTCCTGACTTTC.

The V and J genes are TRBV4-1 and TRBJ2-7; no firm D call. Looked up from germline, CDR1 is MGHRA and CDR2 is YSYEKL. The ends were cut back, 1 base at V and 2 bases at J, with 9 bases in the middle. This CDR3 comprises 14 residues. CDR3 DNA sequence: TGCGCCAGCAGCCAAGTGCCAGGCACCTACGAGCAGTACGTC. It specifies CASSQVPGTYEQYV.